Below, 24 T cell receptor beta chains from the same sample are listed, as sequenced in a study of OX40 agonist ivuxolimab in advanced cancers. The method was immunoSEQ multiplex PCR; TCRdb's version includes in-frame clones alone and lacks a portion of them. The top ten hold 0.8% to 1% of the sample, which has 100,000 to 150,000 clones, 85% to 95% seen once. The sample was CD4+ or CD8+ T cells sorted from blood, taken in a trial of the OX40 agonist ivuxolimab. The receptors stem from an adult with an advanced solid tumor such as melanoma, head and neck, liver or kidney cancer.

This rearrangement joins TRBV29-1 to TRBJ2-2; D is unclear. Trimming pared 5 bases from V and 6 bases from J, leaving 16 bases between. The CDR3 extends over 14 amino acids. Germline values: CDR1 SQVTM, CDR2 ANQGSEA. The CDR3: CSVSRAGDAGELFF. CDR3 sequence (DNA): TGCAGCGTTTCACGGGCAGGAGACGCCGGGGAGCTGTTTTTT.

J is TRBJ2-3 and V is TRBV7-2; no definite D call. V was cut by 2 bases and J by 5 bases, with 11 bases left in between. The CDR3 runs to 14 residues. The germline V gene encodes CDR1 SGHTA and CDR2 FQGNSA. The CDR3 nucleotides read TGTGCCAGCAGCTTATACAGCCTTGGAGATACGCAGTATTTT. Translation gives CASSLYSLGDTQYF.

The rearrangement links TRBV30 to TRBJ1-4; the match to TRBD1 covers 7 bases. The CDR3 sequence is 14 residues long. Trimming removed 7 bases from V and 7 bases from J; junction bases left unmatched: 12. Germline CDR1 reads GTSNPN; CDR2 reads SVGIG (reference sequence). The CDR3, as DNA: TGTGCCTCCATTTACCTGGACAGGCGTGAAAAACTGTTTTTT. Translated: CASIYLDRREKLFF.

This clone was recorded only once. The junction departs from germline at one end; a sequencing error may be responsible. For the CDR3, the DNA is TGTGCCATCAGTGAAAATGCCGGGTCGCCCTACGAGCAGTACTTC. It yields the protein CAISENAGSPYEQYF. The J gene is TRBJ2-7, the V gene TRBV6-1; unclear D gene. Germline values: CDR1 MNHNS, CDR2 SASEGT. The CDR3 length is 15 residues.

The CDR3 is CASKQLGGGEKEFF. The DNA of the CDR3 is TGTGCCAGCAAACAATTGGGAGGGGGGGAAAAGGAGTTCTTC. The rearrangement joins TRBV6-5 to TRBJ2-1, with D possibly matching TRBD2 (7 bases). This CDR3 is built from 14 residues. The V end lost 7 bases, the J end lost 14 bases, and 24 bases lay between the germline ends. Germline-derived CDR1 and CDR2 are MNHEY and SVGAGI.

The CDR3 DNA reads TGTGCCAGCAGTTTTAACCTTAACAATGAGCAGTTCTTC. The encoded protein is CASSFNLNNEQFF. V and J are TRBV27 and TRBJ2-1, with D unclear. Trimming shortened V by 3 bases and J by 5 bases, and 8 bases separated the two germline ends. Germline CDR1 and CDR2: MNHEY and SMNVEV (reference sequence). This CDR3 has 13 residues.

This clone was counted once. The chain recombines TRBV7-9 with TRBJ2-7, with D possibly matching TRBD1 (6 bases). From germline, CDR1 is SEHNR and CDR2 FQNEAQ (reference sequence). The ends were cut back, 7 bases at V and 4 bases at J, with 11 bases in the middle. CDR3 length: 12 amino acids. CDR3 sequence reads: CASNQGSYEQYF. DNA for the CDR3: TGTGCCAGCAACCAGGGGTCTTACGAGCAGTACTTC.

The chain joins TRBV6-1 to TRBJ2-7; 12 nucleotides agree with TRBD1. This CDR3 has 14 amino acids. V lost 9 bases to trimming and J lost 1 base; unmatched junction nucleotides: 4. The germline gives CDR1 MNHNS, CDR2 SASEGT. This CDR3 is CASSGQGASYEQYF. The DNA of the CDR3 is TGTGCCAGTTCGGGACAGGGGGCTTCCTACGAGCAGTACTTC.

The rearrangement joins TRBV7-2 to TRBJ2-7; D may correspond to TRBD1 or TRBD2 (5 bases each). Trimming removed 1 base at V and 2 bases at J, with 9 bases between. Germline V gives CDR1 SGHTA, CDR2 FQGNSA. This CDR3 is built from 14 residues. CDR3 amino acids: CASSLGGRTYEQYF. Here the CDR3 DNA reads TGTGCCAGCAGCTTAGGGGGGAGAACCTACGAGCAGTACTTC.

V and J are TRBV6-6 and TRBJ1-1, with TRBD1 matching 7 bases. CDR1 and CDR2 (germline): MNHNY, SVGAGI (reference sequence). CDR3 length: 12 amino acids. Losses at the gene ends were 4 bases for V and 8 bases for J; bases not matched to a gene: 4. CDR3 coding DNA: TGTGCCAGCAGTTTTACGGACAGGGAAGCTTTCTTT. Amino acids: CASSFTDREAFF.

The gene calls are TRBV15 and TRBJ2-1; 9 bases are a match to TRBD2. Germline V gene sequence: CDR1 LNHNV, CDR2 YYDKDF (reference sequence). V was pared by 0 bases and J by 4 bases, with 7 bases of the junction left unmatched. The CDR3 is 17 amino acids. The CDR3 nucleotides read TGTGCCACCAGCAGAGATCGCACTAGCGGGCGTTACAATGAGCAGTTCTTC. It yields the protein CATSRDRTSGRYNEQFF. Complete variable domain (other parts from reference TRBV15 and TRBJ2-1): DAMVIQNPRYQVTQFGKPVTLSCSQTLNHNVMYWYQQKSSQAPKLLFHYYDKDFNNEADTPDNFQSRRPNTSFCFLDIRSPGLGDTAMYLCATSRDRTSGRYNEQFFGPGTRLTVL.

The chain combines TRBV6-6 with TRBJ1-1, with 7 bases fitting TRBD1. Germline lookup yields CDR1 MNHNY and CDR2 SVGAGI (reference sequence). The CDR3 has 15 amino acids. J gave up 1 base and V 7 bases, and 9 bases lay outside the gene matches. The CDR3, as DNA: TGTGCCAGCAACCCCGTCACAGGGGAGAACACTGAAGCTTTCTTT. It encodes CASNPVTGENTEAFF.

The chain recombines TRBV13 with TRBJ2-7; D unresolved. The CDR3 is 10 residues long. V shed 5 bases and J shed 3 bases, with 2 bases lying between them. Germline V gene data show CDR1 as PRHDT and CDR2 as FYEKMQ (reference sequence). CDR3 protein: CASSGYEQYF. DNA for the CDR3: TGTGCCAGCAGCGGCTACGAGCAGTACTTC.

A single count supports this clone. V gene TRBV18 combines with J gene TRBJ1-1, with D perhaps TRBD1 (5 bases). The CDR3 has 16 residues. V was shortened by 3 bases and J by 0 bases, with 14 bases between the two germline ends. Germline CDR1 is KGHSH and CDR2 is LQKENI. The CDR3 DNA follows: TGTGCCAGCTCACCCCCGGGGGGTTCAATGAACACTGAAGCTTTCTTT. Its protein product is CASSPPGGSMNTEAFF. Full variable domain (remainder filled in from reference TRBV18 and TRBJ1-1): NAGVMQNPRHLVRRRGQEARLRCSPMKGHSHVYWYRQLPEEGLKFMVYLQKENIIDESGMPKERFSAEFPKEGPSILRIQQVVRGDSAAYFCASSPPGGSMNTEAFFGQGTRLTVV.

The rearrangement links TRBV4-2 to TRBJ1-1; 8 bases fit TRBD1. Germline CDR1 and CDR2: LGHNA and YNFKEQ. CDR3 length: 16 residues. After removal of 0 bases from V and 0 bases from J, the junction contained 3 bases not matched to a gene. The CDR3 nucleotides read TGTGCCAGCAGCCAAGATCAGGGGGCGGTGAACACTGAAGCTTTCTTT. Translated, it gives CASSQDQGAVNTEAFF.

As DNA, the CDR3 is TGTGCCAGCAGTTCCTGGGCCACCTCAGATACGCAGTATTTT. Protein product: CASSSWATSDTQYF. This chain joins TRBV6-5 and TRBJ2-3; the D is unclear. With 4 bases removed from V and 4 bases from J, the gap between germline ends came to 12 bases. The germline CDR1 and CDR2 sequences are MNHEY and SVGAGI. The CDR3 totals 14 residues.

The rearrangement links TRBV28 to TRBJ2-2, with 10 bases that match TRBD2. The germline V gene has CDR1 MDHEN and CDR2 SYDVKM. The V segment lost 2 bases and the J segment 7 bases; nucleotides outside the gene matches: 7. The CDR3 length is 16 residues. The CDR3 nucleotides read TGTGCCAGCAGTTTACCCCTAGCGGGAGCGGTCGGGGAGCTGTTTTTT. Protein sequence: CASSLPLAGAVGELFF.

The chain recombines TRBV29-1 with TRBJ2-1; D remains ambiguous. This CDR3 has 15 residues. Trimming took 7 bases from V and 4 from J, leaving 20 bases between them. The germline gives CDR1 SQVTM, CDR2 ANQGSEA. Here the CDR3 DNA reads TGCAGCGCCGAGACTCTTGGGGTGGGTTACAATGAGCAGTTCTTC. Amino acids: CSAETLGVGYNEQFF.

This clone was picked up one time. CDR3 nucleotide sequence: TGTGCCAGCAGCACCCGACAGGGCCCCTCTGGAAACACCATATATTTT. The encoded protein is CASSTRQGPSGNTIYF. The chain combines TRBV7-2 with TRBJ1-3; 7 bases map to TRBD1. This CDR3 is 16 amino acids long. Trimming removed 5 bases from V and 0 bases from J; junction bases left unmatched: 7. Germline loops: CDR1 SGHTA, CDR2 FQGNSA.

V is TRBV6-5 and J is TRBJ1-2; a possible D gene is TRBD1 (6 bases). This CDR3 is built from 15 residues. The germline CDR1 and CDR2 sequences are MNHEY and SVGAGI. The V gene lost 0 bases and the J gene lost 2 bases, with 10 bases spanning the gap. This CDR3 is CASSYSRQGNYGYTF. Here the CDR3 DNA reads TGTGCCAGCAGTTACTCGCGGCAGGGGAACTATGGCTACACCTTC.

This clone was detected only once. The DNA of the CDR3 is TGTGCCAGCAGCCCAGGCGGAGGGAGTGGAAACACCATATATTTT. Its translation is CASSPGGGSGNTIYF. This chain uses TRBV7-8 with TRBJ1-3; D is ambiguous. Germline V CDR1 and CDR2: SGHVS, FQNEAQ. This CDR3 has 15 amino acids. With 5 bases removed from V and 3 bases from J, the gap between germline ends came to 14 bases.

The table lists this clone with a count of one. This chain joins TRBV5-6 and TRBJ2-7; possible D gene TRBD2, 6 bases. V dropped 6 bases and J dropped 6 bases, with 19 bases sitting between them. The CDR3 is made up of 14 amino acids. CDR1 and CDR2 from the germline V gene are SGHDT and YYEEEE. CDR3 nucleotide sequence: TGTGCCAGCACCCTGAGGGGAGGACTGACCGAGCAGTACTTC. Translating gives CASTLRGGLTEQYF. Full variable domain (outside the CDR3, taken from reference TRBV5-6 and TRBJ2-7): DAGVTQSPTHLIKTRGQQVTLRCSPKSGHDTVSWYQQALGQGPQFIFQYYEEEERQRGNFPDRFSGHQFPNYSSELNVNALLLGDSALYLCASTLRGGLTEQYFGPGTRLTVT.

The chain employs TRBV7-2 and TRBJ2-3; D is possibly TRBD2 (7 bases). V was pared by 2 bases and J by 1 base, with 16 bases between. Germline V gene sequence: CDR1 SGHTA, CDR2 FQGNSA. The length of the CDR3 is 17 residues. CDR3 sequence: CASSLPRGAGGTDTQYF. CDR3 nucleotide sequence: TGTGCCAGCAGCTTACCTCGGGGGGCGGGAGGCACAGATACGCAGTATTTT. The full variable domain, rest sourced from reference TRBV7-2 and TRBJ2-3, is GAGVSQSPSNKVTEKGKDVELRCDPISGHTALYWYRQSLGQGLEFLIYFQGNSAPDKSGLPSDRFSAERTGGSVSTLTIQRTQQEDSAVYLCASSLPRGAGGTDTQYFGPGTRLTVL.

Here the CDR3 DNA reads TGTGCCAGCAGTTACTCGGTTTTGTTGGACTATGGCTACACCTTC. The encoded protein is CASSYSVLLDYGYTF. V gene TRBV6-6 combines with J gene TRBJ1-2, with D hard to call. This CDR3 is built from 15 residues. The V end was cut by 0 bases, the J end by 3 bases, with 11 bases between. Germline values: CDR1 MNHNY, CDR2 SVGAGI (reference sequence).